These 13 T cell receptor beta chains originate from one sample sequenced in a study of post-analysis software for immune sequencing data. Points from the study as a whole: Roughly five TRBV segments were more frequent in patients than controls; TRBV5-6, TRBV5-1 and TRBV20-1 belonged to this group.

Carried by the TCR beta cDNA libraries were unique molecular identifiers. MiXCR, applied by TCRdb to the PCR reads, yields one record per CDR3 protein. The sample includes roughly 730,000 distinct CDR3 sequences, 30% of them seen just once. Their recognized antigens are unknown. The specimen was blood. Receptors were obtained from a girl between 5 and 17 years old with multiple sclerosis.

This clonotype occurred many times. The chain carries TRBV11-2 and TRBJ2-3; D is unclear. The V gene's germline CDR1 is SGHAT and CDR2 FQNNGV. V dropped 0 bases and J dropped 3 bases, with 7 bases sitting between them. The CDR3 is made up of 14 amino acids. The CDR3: CASSLELVTDTQYF. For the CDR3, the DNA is TGTGCCAGCAGCTTAGAGTTAGTTACAGATACGCAGTATTTT.

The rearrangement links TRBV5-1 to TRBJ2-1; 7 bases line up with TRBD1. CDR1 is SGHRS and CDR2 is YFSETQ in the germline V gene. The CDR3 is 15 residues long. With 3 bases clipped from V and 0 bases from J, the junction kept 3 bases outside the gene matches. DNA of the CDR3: TGCGCCAGCAGCTCACAGGGGCTCTCCTACAATGAGCAGTTCTTC. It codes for CASSSQGLSYNEQFF.

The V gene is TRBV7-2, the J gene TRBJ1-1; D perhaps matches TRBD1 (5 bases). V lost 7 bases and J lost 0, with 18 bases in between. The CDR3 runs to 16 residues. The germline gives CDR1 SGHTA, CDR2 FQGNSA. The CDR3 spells CASTLEQGPMNTEAFF. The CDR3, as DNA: TGTGCCAGCACCCTGGAGCAGGGACCGATGAACACTGAAGCTTTCTTT.

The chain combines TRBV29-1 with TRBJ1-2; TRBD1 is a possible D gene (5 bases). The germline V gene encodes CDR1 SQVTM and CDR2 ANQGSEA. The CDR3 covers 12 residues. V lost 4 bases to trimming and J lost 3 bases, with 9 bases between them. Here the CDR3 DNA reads TGCAGCGTTGGAGGGGAACACTATGGCTACACCTTC. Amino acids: CSVGGEHYGYTF.

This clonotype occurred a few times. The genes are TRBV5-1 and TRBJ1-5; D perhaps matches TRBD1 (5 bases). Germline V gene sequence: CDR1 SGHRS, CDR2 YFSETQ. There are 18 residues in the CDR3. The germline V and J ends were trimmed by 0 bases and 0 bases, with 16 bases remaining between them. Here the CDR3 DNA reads TGCGCCAGCAGCTTGGAACCGCAGGGAGGAGATAGCAATCAGCCCCAGCATTTT. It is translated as CASSLEPQGGDSNQPQHF.

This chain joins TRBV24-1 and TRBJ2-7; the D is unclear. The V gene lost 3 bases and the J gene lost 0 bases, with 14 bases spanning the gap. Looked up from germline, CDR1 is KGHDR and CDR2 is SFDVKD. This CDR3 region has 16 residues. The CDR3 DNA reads TGTGCCACCAGTGATACGATTAAACCGAGCTCCTACGAGCAGTACTTC. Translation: CATSDTIKPSSYEQYF.

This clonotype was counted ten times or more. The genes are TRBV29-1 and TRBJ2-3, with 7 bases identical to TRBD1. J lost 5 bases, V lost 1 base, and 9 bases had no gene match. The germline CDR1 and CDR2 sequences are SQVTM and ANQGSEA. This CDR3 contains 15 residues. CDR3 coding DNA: TGCAGCGTTGAAGGCCCGACAGGGTTATTAGATACGCAGTATTTT. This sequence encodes CSVEGPTGLLDTQYF.

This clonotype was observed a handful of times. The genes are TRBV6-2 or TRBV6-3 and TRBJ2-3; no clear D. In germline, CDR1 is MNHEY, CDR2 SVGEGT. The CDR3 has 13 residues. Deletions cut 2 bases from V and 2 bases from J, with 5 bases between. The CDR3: CASSYDNTDTQYF. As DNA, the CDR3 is TGTGCCAGCAGTTACGACAACACAGATACGCAGTATTTT.

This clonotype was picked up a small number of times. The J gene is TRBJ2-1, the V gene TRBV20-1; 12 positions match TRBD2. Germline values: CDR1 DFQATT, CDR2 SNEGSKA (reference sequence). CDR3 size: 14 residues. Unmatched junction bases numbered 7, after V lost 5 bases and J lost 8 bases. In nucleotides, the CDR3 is TGCAGTGCTGGACTAGCGGGGAGCAGGTATGAGCAGTTCTTC. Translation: CSAGLAGSRYEQFF.

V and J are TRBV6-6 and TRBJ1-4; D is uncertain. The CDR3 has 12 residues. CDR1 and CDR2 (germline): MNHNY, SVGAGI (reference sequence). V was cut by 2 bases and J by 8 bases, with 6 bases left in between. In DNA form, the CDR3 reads TGTGCCAGCAGTTACAATAGGGAAAAACTGTTTTTT. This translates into CASSYNREKLFF.

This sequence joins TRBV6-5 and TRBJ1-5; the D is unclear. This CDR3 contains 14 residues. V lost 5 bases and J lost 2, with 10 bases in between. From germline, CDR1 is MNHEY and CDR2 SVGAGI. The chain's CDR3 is CASSPGLRNQPQHF. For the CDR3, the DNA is TGTGCCAGCAGTCCCGGTCTGCGCAATCAGCCCCAGCATTTT.

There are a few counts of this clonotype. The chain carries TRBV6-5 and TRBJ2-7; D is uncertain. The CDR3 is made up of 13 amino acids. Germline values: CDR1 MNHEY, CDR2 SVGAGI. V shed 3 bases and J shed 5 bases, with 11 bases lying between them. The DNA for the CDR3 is TGTGCCAGCAGTTATGTTGCCGGAGACGAGCAGTACTTC. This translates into CASSYVAGDEQYF.

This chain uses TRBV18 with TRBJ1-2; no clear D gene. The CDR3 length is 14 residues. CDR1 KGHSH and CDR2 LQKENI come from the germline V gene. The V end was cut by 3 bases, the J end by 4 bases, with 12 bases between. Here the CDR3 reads CASSPLRGIYGYTF. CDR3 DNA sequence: TGTGCCAGCTCACCTCTCAGAGGGATCTATGGCTACACCTTC.